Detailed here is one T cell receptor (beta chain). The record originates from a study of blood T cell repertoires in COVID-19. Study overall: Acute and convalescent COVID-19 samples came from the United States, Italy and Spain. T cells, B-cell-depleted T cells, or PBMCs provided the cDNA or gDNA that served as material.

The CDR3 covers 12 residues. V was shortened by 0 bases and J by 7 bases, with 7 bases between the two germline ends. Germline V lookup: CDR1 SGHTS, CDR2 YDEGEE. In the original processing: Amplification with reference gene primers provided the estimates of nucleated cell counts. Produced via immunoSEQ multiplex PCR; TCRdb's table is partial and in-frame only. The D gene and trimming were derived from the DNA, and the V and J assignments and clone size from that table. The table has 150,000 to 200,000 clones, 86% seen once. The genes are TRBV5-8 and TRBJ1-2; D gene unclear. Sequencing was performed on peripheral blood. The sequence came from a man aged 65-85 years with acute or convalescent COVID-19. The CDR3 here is CASSLGFIGYTF. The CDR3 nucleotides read TGTGCCAGCAGCTTGGGTTTTATTGGCTACACCTTC.